The text below deals with one TCR beta chain. Its antigen is as yet unknown. Researchers ran the PCR with 60 Vbeta and 13 Jbeta primers. TCRdb's table, derived via immunoSEQ multiplex PCR, lists solely in-frame clones and lacks some. The data show roughly 140,000 clones, with roughly 78% seen just once and over 2.5% held by the top ten. This sample is drawn from a study of cytomegalovirus exposure and HLA in healthy donors. The CDR3 spans 14 residues. Trimming took 6 bases from V and 7 from J; bases not matched to a gene: 11. Germline V gene data show CDR1 as SGHKS and CDR2 as YYEKEE (reference sequence). Findings of the study overall: Reported performance of the classifier showed diagnosis of cytomegalovirus status with high specificity and sensitivity. Certain sequence variants were highly shared and formed a cluster, and this cluster was likely a sequencing artifact.

The gene calls are TRBV5-5 and TRBJ2-7; 9 nucleotides line up with TRBD1. The sequence was obtained from a man in his forties in good health and CMV-seropositive. Sequencing was performed on PBMCs. The CDR3 bases are TGTGCCAGCAACTACCAACAGGGGGCGGGGGAGCAGTACTTC. Translation: CASNYQQGAGEQYF.